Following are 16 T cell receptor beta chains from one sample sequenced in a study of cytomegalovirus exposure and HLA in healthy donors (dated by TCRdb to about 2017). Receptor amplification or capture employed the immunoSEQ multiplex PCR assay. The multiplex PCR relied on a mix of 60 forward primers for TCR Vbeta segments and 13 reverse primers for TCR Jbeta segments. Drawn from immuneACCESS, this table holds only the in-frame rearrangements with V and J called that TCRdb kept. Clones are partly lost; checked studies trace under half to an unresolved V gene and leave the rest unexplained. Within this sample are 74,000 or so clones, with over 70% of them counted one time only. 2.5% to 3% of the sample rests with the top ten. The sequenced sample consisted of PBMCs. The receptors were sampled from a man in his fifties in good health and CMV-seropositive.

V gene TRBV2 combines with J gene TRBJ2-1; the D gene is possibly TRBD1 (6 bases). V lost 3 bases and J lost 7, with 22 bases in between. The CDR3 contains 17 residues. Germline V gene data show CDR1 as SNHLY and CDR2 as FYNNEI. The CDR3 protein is CASSDWGWQGRANEQFF. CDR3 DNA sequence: TGTGCCAGCAGTGACTGGGGCTGGCAGGGGCGGGCGAATGAGCAGTTCTTC.

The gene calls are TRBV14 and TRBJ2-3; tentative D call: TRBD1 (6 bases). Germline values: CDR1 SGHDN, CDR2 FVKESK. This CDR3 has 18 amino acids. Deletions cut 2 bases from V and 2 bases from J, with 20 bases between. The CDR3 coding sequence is TGTGCCAGCAGCCAATTCCCCCGGACAGCGGCAAACACAGATACGCAGTATTTT. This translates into CASSQFPRTAANTDTQYF. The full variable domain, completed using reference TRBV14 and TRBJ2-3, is EAGVTQFPSHSVIEKGQTVTLRCDPISGHDNLYWYRRVMGKEIKFLLHFVKESKQDESGMPNNRFLAERTGGTYSTLKVQPAELEDSGVYFCASSQFPRTAANTDTQYFGPGTRLTVL.

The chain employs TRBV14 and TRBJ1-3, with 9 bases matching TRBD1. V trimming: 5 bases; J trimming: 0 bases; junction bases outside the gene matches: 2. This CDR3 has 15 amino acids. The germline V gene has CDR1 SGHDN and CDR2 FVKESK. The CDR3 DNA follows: TGTGCCAGCAGCGGACAGGGGAGCTCTGGAAACACCATATATTTT. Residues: CASSGQGSSGNTIYF.

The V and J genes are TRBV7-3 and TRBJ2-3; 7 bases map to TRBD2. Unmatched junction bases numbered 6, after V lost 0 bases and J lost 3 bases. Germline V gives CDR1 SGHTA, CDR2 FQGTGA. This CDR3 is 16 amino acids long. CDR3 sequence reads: CASSLTAGARTDTQYF. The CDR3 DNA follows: TGTGCCAGCAGCTTAACGGCGGGAGCGAGAACAGATACGCAGTATTTT.

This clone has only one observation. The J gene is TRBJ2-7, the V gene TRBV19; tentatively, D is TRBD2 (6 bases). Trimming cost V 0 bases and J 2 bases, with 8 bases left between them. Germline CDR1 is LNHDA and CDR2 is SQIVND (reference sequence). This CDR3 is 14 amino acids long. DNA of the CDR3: TGTGCCAGTAGTATAGAATCGGGAGCCTACGAGCAGTACTTC. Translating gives CASSIESGAYEQYF.

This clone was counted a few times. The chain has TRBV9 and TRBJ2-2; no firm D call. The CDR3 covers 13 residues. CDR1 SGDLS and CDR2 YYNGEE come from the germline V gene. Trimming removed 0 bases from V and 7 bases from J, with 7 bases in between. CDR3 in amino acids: CASSVGPFGELFF. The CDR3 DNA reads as TGTGCCAGCAGCGTAGGGCCCTTCGGGGAGCTGTTTTTT.

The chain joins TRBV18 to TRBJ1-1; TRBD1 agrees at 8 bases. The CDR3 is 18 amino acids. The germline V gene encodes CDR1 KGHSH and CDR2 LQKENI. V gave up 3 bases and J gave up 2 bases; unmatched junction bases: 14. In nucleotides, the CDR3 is TGTGCCAGCTCACCTATCTGGACAGGGCGACGGGAAAACACTGAAGCTTTCTTT. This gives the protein CASSPIWTGRRENTEAFF. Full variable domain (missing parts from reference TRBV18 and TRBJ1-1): NAGVMQNPRHLVRRRGQEARLRCSPMKGHSHVYWYRQLPEEGLKFMVYLQKENIIDESGMPKERFSAEFPKEGPSILRIQQVVRGDSAAYFCASSPIWTGRRENTEAFFGQGTRLTVV.

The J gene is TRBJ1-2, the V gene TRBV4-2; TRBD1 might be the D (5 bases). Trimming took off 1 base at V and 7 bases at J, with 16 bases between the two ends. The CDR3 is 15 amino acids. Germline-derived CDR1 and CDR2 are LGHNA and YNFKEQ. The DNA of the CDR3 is TGTGCCAGCAGCCAAGGAAGGGGATCAGGTGGTGGCTACACCTTC. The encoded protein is CASSQGRGSGGGYTF.

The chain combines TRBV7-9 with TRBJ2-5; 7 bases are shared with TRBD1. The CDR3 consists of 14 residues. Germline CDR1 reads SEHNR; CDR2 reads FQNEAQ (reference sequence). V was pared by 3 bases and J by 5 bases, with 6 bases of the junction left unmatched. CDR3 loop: CASSLGNRGETQYF. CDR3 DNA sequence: TGTGCCAGCAGCTTGGGCAACAGGGGCGAGACCCAGTACTTC.

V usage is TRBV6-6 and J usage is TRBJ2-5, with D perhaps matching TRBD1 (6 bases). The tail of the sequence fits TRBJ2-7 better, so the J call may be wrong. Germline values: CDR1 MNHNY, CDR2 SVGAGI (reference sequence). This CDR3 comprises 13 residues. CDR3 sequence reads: CASKNGTTYEQYF. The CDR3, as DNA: TGTGCCAGCAAAAACGGGACAACCTACGAGCAGTACTTC.

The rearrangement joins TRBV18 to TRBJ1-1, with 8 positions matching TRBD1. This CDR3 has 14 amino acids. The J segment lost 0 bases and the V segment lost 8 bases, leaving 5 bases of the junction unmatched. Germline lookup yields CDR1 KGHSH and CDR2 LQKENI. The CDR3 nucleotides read TGTGCCAGCGCAGGACAGGGCCTGAACACTGAAGCTTTCTTT. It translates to CASAGQGLNTEAFF.

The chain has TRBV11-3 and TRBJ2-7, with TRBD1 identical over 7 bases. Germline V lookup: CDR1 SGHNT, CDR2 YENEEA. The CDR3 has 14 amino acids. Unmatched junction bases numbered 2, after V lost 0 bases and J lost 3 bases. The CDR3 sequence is CASSLEGQFYEQYF. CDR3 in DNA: TGTGCCAGCAGCTTAGAGGGACAGTTCTACGAGCAGTACTTC.

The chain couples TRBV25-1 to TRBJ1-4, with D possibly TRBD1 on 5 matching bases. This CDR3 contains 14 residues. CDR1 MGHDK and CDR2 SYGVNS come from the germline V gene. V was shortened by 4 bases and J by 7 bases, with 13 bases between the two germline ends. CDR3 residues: CASSAGGRGEKLFF. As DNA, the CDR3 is TGTGCCAGCAGTGCGGGGGGTAGGGGTGAAAAACTGTTTTTT.

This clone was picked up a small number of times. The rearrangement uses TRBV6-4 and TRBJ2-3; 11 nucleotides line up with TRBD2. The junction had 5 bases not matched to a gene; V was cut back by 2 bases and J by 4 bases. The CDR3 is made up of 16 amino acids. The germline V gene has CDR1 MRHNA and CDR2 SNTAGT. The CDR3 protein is CASSDGSGRGPDTQYF. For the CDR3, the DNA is TGTGCCAGCAGTGACGGTAGCGGGAGGGGGCCAGATACGCAGTATTTT.

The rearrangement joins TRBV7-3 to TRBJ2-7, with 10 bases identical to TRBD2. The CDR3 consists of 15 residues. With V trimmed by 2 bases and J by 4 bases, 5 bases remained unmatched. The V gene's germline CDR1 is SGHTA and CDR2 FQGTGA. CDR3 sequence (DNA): TGTGCCAGCAGCTTATCTAGCGGGAGTCAGTACGAGCAGTACTTC. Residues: CASSLSSGSQYEQYF.

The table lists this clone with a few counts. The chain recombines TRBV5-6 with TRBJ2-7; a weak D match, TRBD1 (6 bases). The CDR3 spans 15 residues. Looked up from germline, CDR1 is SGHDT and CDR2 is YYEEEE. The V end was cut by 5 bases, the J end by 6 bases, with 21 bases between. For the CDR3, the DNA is TGTGCCAGCAGTTCCGGGACACTAATTATTGCCGAGCAGTACTTC. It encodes CASSSGTLIIAEQYF.